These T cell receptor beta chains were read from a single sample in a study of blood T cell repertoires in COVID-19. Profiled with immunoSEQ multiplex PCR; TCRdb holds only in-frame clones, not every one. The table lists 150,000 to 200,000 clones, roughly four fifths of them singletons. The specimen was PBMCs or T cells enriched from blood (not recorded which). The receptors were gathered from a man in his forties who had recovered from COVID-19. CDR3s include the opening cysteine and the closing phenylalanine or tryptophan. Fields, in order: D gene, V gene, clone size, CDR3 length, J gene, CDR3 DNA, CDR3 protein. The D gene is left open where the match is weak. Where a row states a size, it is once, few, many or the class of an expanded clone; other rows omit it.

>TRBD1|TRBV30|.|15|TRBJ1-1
TGTGCCTGGAAAAGACAGGGGATACTGGACACTGAAGCTTTCTTT
CAWKRQGILDTEAFF
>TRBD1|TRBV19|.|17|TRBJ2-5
TGTGCCAGTAGTGTCCGGGACAGGGCGCTGGTCCAAGAGACCCAGTACTTC
CASSVRDRALVQETQYF
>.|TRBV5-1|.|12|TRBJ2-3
TGCGCCAGCAGATGGACTCAGGATACGCAGTATTTT
CASRWTQDTQYF
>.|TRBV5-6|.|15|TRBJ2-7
TGTGCCAGCAGCACGGCAGGGGGACTTTCCTACGAGCAGTACTTC
CASSTAGGLSYEQYF
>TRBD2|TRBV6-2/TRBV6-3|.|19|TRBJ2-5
TGTGCCAGCAGTTACTCGATACGTCGGCTAGCGGGGGGCCAAGAGACCCAGTACTTC
CASSYSIRRLAGGQETQYF
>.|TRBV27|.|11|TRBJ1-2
TGTGCCAGCAGACCGGGGGGGGGCTACACCTTC
CASRPGGGYTF
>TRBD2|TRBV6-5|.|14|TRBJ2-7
TGTGCCAGCAGTTCTAGCGGGATACTCTACGAGCAGTACTTC
CASSSSGILYEQYF
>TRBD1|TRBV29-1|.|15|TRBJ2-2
TGCAGCGTGGGGGACAGACTCGCGAACACCGGGGAGCTGTTTTTT
CSVGDRLANTGELFF
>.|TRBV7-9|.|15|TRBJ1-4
TGTGCCAGCAGCTTAGGCGGGACAACTAATGAAAAACTGTTTTTT
CASSLGGTTNEKLFF
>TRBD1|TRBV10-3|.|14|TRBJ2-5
TGTGCCAGCGGCGGGACAGGGGGCGGCGGGACCCAGTACTTC
CASGGTGGGGTQYF
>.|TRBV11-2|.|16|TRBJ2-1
TGTGCCAGCAGCTTAGTCGCAGGGTTGGTCTACAATGAGCAGTTCTTC
CASSLVAGLVYNEQFF
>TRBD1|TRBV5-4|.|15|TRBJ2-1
TGTGCCAGCAGCTTAGGACAGGGGGCCTTCAATGAGCAGTTCTTC
CASSLGQGAFNEQFF
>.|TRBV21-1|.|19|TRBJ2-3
TGTGCCAGCAGCAATGTTAGGATGGGGGCAGATGGAGACACAGATACGCAGTATTTT
CASSNVRMGADGDTDTQYF
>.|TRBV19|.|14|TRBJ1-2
TGTGCCAGTAGCGTTCGGAGGGCTTTCGATGGCTACACCTTC
CASSVRRAFDGYTF
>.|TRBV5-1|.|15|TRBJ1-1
TGCGCCAGCAGCCAAACGGGAAACCCCCACACTGAAGCTTTCTTT
CASSQTGNPHTEAFF
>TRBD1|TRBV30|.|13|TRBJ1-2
TGTGCCTGGGTTCAAGACAGGGCCTATGGCTACACCTTC
CAWVQDRAYGYTF
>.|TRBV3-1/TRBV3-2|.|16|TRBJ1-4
TGTGCCAGCAGCCAAGCGACAGTTGCAACTAATGAAAAACTGTTTTTT
CASSQATVATNEKLFF
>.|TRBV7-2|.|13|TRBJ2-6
TGTGCCAGCAGCTTCGCTGGGGCCAACGTCCTGACTTTC
CASSFAGANVLTF
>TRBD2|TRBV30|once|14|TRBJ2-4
TGTGCCTGGAGAATAGCGGGGGGGCAAGGCATTCAGTACTTC
CAWRIAGGQGIQYF